This T cell receptor beta chain was found in a study of CD8 T cells in Susac syndrome. Study findings and constraints: It was acknowledged in the study that the number of individuals who were included in its TCR sequencing and HLA analysis was relatively small.

The authors carried out high-throughput sequencing of TCR beta. They applied it to CD8+ and CD4+ T cells obtained from blood. Negative isolation was applied to CD8+ and CD4+ T cells, and FACS enrichment was applied to TEMRA cells. Random hexamers were used to reverse transcribe the RNA input (about 0.5 to 1 ug). Amplification of TCR beta CDR3 was carried out by immunoSEQ multiplex PCR, which covered 54 Vbeta and 13 Jbeta segments. A single record per CDR3 protein comes from TCRdb applying MiXCR to the immunoSEQ multiplex PCR reads. The sample includes 150,000 to 200,000 distinct CDR3 sequences, roughly 94% of them seen just once. This clonotype has a single count. Its antigen remains unknown. The germline V gene has CDR1 MNHEY and CDR2 SVGEGT. Unmatched junction bases numbered 5, after V lost 2 bases and J lost 3 bases. The CDR3 is made up of 16 amino acids.

The V call is TRBV6-2 or TRBV6-3, the J call TRBJ2-4; 9 nucleotides match TRBD2. This TCR derives from a human donor in good health. Sequencing input: CD4+ T cells from PBMCs. CDR3 nucleotides: TGTGCCAGCAGTTACGAGGCGGGAGGGGACAAAAACATTCAGTACTTC. It encodes CASSYEAGGDKNIQYF.